Shown below are 10 T cell receptor beta chains from a single sample sequenced in a study of human versus mouse CDR3 diversity and MHC coevolution. Sequencing used immunoSEQ multiplex PCR; TCRdb keeps in-frame clones, though not all of them. Here the sample spans about 83,000 clones, around 90% being singletons. Source material: naive CD4+ T cells from blood. Subset specified: CD45RO-negative CD62L-positive naive CD4 T cells. Every receptor here comes from a person aged 25 to 69 in good health.

This chain uses TRBV19 with TRBJ2-5; TRBD2 aligns across 11 bases. Germline V gene sequence: CDR1 LNHDA, CDR2 SQIVND (reference sequence). V lost 5 bases, J lost 1 base, and 12 bases stayed unmatched. There are 18 residues in the CDR3. This CDR3 is CASSDPGGTSGTQETQYF. The CDR3 nucleotides read TGTGCCAGTAGTGACCCGGGGGGGACTAGCGGAACCCAAGAGACCCAGTACTTC.

The chain recombines TRBV5-5 with TRBJ1-1; no firm D call. The CDR3 sequence is 15 residues long. Looked up from germline, CDR1 is SGHKS and CDR2 is YYEKEE (reference sequence). Trimming stripped 1 base from V and 2 bases from J, with 12 bases between. This CDR3 reads CASSLTYGVNTEAFF. CDR3 in DNA: TGTGCCAGCAGCTTGACTTACGGGGTTAACACTGAAGCTTTCTTT. The variable domain in full, completed from reference TRBV5-5 and TRBJ1-1, reads DAGVTQSPTHLIKTRGQQVTLRCSPISGHKSVSWYQQVLGQGPQFIFQYYEKEERGRGNFPDRFSARQFPNYSSELNVNALLLGDSALYLCASSLTYGVNTEAFFGQGTRLTVV.

The chain links TRBV29-1 to TRBJ2-1; D is possibly TRBD1 (6 bases). V gave up 3 bases and J gave up 4 bases, with 16 bases separating them. The CDR3 contains 15 residues. From germline, CDR1 is SQVTM and CDR2 ANQGSEA. CDR3 nucleotides: TGCAGCGTTGATGATTACTCCCAGGGGTACAATGAGCAGTTCTTC. This translates into CSVDDYSQGYNEQFF.

This rearrangement joins TRBV6-1 to TRBJ1-4; 7 bases are a match to TRBD1. V was pared by 1 base and J by 7 bases, with 6 bases of the junction left unmatched. Germline-derived CDR1 and CDR2 are MNHNS and SASEGT. This CDR3 is built from 15 residues. This chain's CDR3 is CASSEGDRESEKLFF. CDR3 bases: TGTGCCAGCAGTGAAGGCGACAGGGAGAGTGAAAAACTGTTTTTT.

The chain carries TRBV30 and TRBJ2-1, with TRBD1 identical over 7 bases. The V gene's germline CDR1 is GTSNPN and CDR2 SVGIG (reference sequence). V lost 0 bases and J lost 4; bases outside the gene matches: 6. The CDR3 is 15 amino acids. In nucleotides, the CDR3 is TGTGCCTGGAGTGTAAGGGGGACAGTTTACAATGAGCAGTTCTTC. Translation gives CAWSVRGTVYNEQFF.

J is TRBJ1-5 and V is TRBV10-3; 11 bases are shared with TRBD1. V shed 2 bases and J 6 bases; nucleotides not matched to a gene: 6. In germline, CDR1 is ENHRY, CDR2 SYGVKD. The CDR3 has 16 amino acids. CDR3 DNA: TGTGCCATCAGTGAGCCGGGACAGGGGGACGGTCAGCCCCAGCATTTT. It yields the protein CAISEPGQGDGQPQHF.

This clone was seen a few times. The chain uses TRBV19 and TRBJ1-4, with D uncertain. CDR1 is LNHDA, CDR2 SQIVND, per germline (reference sequence). The V and J ends lost 5 bases and 7 bases respectively, with 17 bases between them. The CDR3 is 15 amino acids. Here the CDR3 reads CASSEQKTFGEKLFF. The CDR3, as DNA: TGTGCCAGTAGTGAACAGAAAACTTTCGGTGAAAAACTGTTTTTT. Looking up the rest from reference TRBV19 and TRBJ1-4 gives the full variable domain: DGGITQSPKYLFRKEGQNVTLSCEQNLNHDAMYWYRQDPGQGLRLIYYSQIVNDFQKGDIAEGYSVSREKKESFPLTVTSAQKNPTAFYLCASSEQKTFGEKLFFGSGTQLSVL.

The chain carries TRBV2 and TRBJ1-2; D gene ambiguous. V gave up 3 bases and J gave up 0 bases, with 8 bases separating them. Germline V CDR1 and CDR2: SNHLY, FYNNEI. The CDR3 extends over 14 amino acids. The CDR3 reads CASSDFPSNYGYTF. The CDR3 DNA reads TGTGCCAGCAGTGATTTCCCCTCTAACTATGGCTACACCTTC.

The rearrangement uses TRBV15 and TRBJ1-6, with TRBD1 matching over 7 bases. CDR1 is LNHNV, CDR2 YYDKDF, per germline (reference sequence). V shed 1 base and J 9 bases; nucleotides not matched to a gene: 3. The CDR3 is 14 residues long. CDR3 in amino acids: CATSRAGGGSPLHF. The CDR3 DNA reads as TGTGCCACCAGCAGAGCAGGGGGTGGTTCACCCCTCCACTTT.

V and J are TRBV5-6 and TRBJ2-5; tentative D call: TRBD1 (6 bases). Germline CDR1 SGHDT, CDR2 YYEEEE. The length of the CDR3 is 14 residues. V dropped 4 bases and J dropped 4 bases, with 14 bases sitting between them. In DNA, the CDR3 is TGTGCCAGCAGCGAAAGGGGGAAGAGAGAGACCCAGTACTTC. This encodes CASSERGKRETQYF.